This T cell receptor (beta chain) was recorded in a study of blood T cell repertoires in COVID-19. With 1 base clipped from V and 6 bases from J, the junction kept 0 bases outside the gene matches. Germline CDR1 MNHEY, CDR2 SVGEGT. CDR3 size: 14 residues. The assay was immunoSEQ multiplex PCR, and TCRdb's table has in-frame clones only and misses some. Seen here are approximately 210,000 clones, approximately 87% observed once, and the top ten hold approximately 2.6%. The TCR was taken from a woman aged 70-85 years with active or convalescent COVID-19. V gene TRBV6-2 or TRBV6-3 combines with J gene TRBJ1-5; 10 bases match TRBD1. The specimen was peripheral blood. The CDR3 nucleotides are TGTGCCAGCAGTTACTGGGACAGGGGTCAGCCCCAGCATTTT. As protein: CASSYWDRGQPQHF.